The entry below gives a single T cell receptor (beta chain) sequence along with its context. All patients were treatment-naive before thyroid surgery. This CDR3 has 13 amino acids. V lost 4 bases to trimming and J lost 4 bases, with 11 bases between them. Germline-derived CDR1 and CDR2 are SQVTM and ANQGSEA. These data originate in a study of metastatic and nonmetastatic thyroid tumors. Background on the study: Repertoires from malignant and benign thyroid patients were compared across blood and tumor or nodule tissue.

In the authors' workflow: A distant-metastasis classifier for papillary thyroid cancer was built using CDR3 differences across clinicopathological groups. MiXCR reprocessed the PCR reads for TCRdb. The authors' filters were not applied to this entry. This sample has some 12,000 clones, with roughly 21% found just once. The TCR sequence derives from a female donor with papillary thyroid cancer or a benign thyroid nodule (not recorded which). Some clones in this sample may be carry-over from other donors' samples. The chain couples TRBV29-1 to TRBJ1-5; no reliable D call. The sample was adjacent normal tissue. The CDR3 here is CSVAENNNQPQHF. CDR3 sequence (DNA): TGCAGCGTTGCGGAGAACAATAATCAGCCCCAGCATTTT. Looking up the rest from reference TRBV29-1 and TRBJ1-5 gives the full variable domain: SAVISQKPSRDICQRGTSLTIQCQVDSQVTMMFWYRQQPGQSLTLIATANQGSEATYESGFVIDKFPISRPNLTFSTLTVSNMSPEDSSIYLCSVAENNNQPQHFGDGTRLSIL.